A single sample gave rise to the 8 T cell receptor beta chains below, sequenced in a study of glioma-infiltrating T cells after dendritic cell vaccination. Only in-frame clones appear in the TCRdb table, and some are missing; sequencing was by immunoSEQ multiplex PCR. The table has roughly 80,000 clones, around nine tenths seen once; the top ten hold around 2.1%. The time point denotes: after dendritic cell vaccination, including at tumor progression/relapse. Material: blood, obtained after dendritic cell vaccination. All receptors come from a human donor with glioblastoma.

This chain uses TRBV5-1 with TRBJ2-5; 16 nucleotides match TRBD2. The CDR3 sequence is 17 residues long. With 0 bases clipped from V and 3 bases from J, the junction kept 2 bases outside the gene matches. CDR1 is SGHRS, CDR2 YFSETQ, per germline. The CDR3 coding sequence is TGCGCCAGCAGCTTGGAGGGGACTAGCGGGGGGGAAGAGACCCAGTACTTC. As protein: CASSLEGTSGGEETQYF.

This clone was detected only a few times. The chain couples TRBV2 to TRBJ1-1; tentatively, D is TRBD1 (5 bases). CDR1 is SNHLY and CDR2 is FYNNEI in the germline V gene. V was clipped by 7 bases and J by 4 bases, with 19 bases between them. This CDR3 has 15 residues. CDR3 sequence: CASTISGQALTEAFF. CDR3 DNA: TGTGCCAGCACTATCTCCGGACAAGCCCTCACTGAAGCTTTCTTT.

The chain employs TRBV7-9 and TRBJ2-1; TRBD1 matches 8 bases. Germline V gene sequence: CDR1 SEHNR, CDR2 FQNEAQ (reference sequence). V dropped 4 bases and J dropped 4; count of bases not matched to a gene: 3. This CDR3 is 14 amino acids long. CDR3 amino acids: CASSSQGAYNEQFF. CDR3 coding DNA: TGTGCCAGCAGCTCCCAGGGGGCTTACAATGAGCAGTTCTTC.

The V call is TRBV27, the J call TRBJ2-1; 10 bases agree with TRBD1. J was trimmed by 8 bases and V by 6 bases; bases with no gene match: 10. This CDR3 spans 15 amino acids. Germline CDR1 and CDR2: MNHEY and SMNVEV (reference sequence). CDR3 coding DNA: TGTGCCAGCAGACCGGACAGGGGGGTCGTAGATGAGCAGTTCTTC. This gives the protein CASRPDRGVVDEQFF.

A single count supports this clone. The genes are TRBV5-1 and TRBJ1-2; D is possibly TRBD1 (6 bases). In germline, CDR1 is SGHRS, CDR2 YFSETQ. V lost 0 bases to trimming and J lost 0 bases, with 12 bases between them. The CDR3 extends over 16 amino acids. CDR3 bases: TGCGCCAGCAGCTTGGATTGGACAGCGTCTAACTATGGCTACACCTTC. Amino acids: CASSLDWTASNYGYTF.

The chain links TRBV2 to TRBJ2-2, with D possibly being TRBD2 (6 bases). The CDR3 spans 13 residues. With 6 bases removed from V and 7 bases from J, the gap between germline ends came to 12 bases. Germline lookup yields CDR1 SNHLY and CDR2 FYNNEI. The DNA of the CDR3 is TGTGCCAGCAGCGTCGACGGGGGCGGGGAGCTGTTTTTT. Amino acids: CASSVDGGGELFF.

V usage is TRBV19 and J usage is TRBJ2-5; the D is unclear. Between the trimmed V and J ends, which lost 3 bases and 1 base, there was a span of 9 bases. The germline V gene encodes CDR1 LNHDA and CDR2 SQIVND (reference sequence). The CDR3 runs to 14 residues. CDR3 loop: CASSIGPPQETQYF. CDR3 nucleotides: TGTGCCAGTAGTATTGGGCCGCCCCAAGAGACCCAGTACTTC.

The rearrangement joins TRBV9 to TRBJ2-1, with 11 bases matching TRBD2. The CDR3 loop spans 22 amino acids. Germline V CDR1 and CDR2: SGDLS, YYNGEE. The ends lost 4 bases at V and 3 bases at J; junction bases unmatched: 24. CDR3 protein: CASSTRTVEGLAVPFGYNEQFF. The CDR3, as DNA: TGTGCCAGCAGCACCCGGACCGTTGAGGGACTAGCGGTCCCGTTCGGCTACAATGAGCAGTTCTTC.